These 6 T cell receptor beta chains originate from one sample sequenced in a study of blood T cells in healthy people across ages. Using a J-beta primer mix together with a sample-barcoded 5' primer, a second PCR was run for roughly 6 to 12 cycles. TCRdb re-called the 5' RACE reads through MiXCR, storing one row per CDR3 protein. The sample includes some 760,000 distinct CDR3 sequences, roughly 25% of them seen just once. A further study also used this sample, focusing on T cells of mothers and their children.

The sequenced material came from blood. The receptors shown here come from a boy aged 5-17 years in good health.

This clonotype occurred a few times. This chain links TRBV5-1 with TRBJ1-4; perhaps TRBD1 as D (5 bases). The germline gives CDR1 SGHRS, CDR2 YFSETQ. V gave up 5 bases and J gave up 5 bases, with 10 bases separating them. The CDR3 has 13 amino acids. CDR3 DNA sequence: TGCGCCAGCAGTATAGACAGCAATGAAAAACTGTTTTTT. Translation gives CASSIDSNEKLFF. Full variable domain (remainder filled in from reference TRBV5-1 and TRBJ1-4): KAGVTQTPRYLIKTRGQQVTLSCSPISGHRSVSWYQQTPGQGLQFLFEYFSETQRNKGNFPGRFSGRQFSNSRSEMNVSTLELGDSALYLCASSIDSNEKLFFGSGTQLSVL.

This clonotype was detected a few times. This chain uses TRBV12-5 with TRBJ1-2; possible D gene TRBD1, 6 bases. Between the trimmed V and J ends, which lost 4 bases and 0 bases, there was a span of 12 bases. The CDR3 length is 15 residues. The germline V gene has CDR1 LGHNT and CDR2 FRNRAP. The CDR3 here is CASGSHRVSNYGYTF. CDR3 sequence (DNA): TGTGCTAGTGGTTCGCACAGGGTTTCTAACTATGGCTACACCTTC.

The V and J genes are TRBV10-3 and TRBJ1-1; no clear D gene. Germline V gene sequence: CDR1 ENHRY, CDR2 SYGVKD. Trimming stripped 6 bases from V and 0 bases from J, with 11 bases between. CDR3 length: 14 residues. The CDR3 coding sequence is TGTGCCATCAGGAGGGAGGTGGTGAACACTGAAGCTTTCTTT. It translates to CAIRREVVNTEAFF.

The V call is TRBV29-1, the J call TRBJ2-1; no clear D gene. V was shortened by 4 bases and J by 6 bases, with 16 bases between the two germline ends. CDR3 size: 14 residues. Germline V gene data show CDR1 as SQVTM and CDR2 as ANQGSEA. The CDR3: CSVVGRKVINEQFF. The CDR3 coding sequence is TGCAGCGTTGTCGGCAGGAAAGTCATCAATGAGCAGTTCTTC.

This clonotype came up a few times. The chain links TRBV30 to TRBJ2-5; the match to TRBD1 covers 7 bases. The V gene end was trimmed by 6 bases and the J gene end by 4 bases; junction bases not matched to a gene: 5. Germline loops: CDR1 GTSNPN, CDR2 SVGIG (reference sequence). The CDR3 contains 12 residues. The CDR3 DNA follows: TGTGCCTGCCAGACAGGGTCAGAGACCCAGTACTTC. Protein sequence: CACQTGSETQYF.

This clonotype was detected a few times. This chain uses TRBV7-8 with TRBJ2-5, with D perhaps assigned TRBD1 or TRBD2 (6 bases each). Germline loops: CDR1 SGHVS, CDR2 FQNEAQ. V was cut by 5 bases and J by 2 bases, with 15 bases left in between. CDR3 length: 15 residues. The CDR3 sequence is CASSLWGALQETQYF. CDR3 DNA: TGTGCCAGCAGCCTGTGGGGGGCCCTACAAGAGACCCAGTACTTC.